The next 2 T cell receptor beta chains were all read from a single sample in a study of Ad26.COV2.S vaccination and SARS-CoV-2 variants. The method was immunoSEQ multiplex PCR; TCRdb's version includes in-frame clones alone and lacks a portion of them. The profile shows fewer than 400,000 clones, roughly 90% of them singletons. The treatment is: some 20 received Ad26.COV2.S at low or high dose, single or two shots; 5 received placebo; per-sample allocation not given. Day 63 after the first injection of vaccine or placebo was the sampling time. Sequenced material: peripheral blood, taken in a trial of Ad26.COV2.S vaccine versus placebo. These TCRs come from a person aged 18-60 years who received the Ad26.COV2.S COVID-19 vaccine or a placebo.

The chain is built from TRBV11-3 and TRBJ2-3, with D possibly being TRBD2 (6 bases). Trimming took 6 bases from V and 2 from J, leaving 15 bases between them. Germline loops: CDR1 SGHNT, CDR2 YENEEA. The CDR3 totals 15 residues. The CDR3 protein is CASSKEGLSTDTQYF. CDR3 bases: TGTGCCAGCAGTAAAGAGGGACTCTCCACAGATACGCAGTATTTT.

The rearrangement joins TRBV5-1 to TRBJ1-1, with a tentative D call TRBD1 (5 bases). V shed 3 bases and J shed 0 bases, with 9 bases lying between them. This CDR3 is 14 amino acids long. The germline gives CDR1 SGHRS, CDR2 YFSETQ. In DNA, the CDR3 is TGCGCCAGCAGCTGGGACGGTATGAACACTGAAGCTTTCTTT. Amino acids: CASSWDGMNTEAFF.